This TCR beta chain was captured in a study of Ad26.COV2.S vaccination and SARS-CoV-2 variants. General study results and limits: Measurements of TCR breadth and depth may have given underestimates of the total T cell responses.

The data were produced by immunoSEQ multiplex PCR, yet TCRdb's version contains in-frame clones alone and is incomplete. The sample gives hundreds of thousands of clones, around 90% of which show up once; roughly 1.5% is in the top ten. Trimming cost V 0 bases and J 0 bases, with 14 bases left between them. Germline V gene sequence: CDR1 SGHTA, CDR2 FQGTGA. The CDR3 sequence is 17 residues long. The treatment was: around 19 received Ad26.COV2.S at low or high dose, single or two shots; a few received placebo; per-sample allocation not given. Specimens were obtained on day 63 following the first vaccine or placebo injection. As for this clone: The antigen remains unidentified.

V gene TRBV7-3 combines with J gene TRBJ1-1; the D is unclear. The sequencing used peripheral blood, collected in a trial of Ad26.COV2.S vaccine versus placebo. The sequence came from a person aged 18-60 years who received the Ad26.COV2.S COVID-19 vaccine or a placebo. CDR3 loop: CASSLTLVLGMNTEAFF. In DNA, the CDR3 is TGTGCCAGCAGCTTAACCCTAGTATTGGGGATGAACACTGAAGCTTTCTTT.